This is a list of T cell receptor beta chains from one sample in a study of graft-versus-host responses after intestinal transplantation. Here immunoSEQ multiplex PCR was the method, and the copy in TCRdb shows in-frame clones only, minus some. The repertoire holds tens of thousands of clones, with roughly four fifths as singletons. These receptors are not linked to any known antigen. The sequencing here drew on unstimulated CD8+ T cells sorted from spleen or lymph node cells, taken before transplant. All receptors come from a human donor who was the organ donor for an intestinal transplant. CDR3s include the opening cysteine and the closing phenylalanine or tryptophan. The order of the fields is V gene, D gene, J gene, clone size, CDR3 DNA, CDR3 protein. A D gene is named only where the DNA matches it firmly. Size values are once, few and many counts, or a class for expanded clones, and some rows have none.

>TRBV29-1|TRBD2|TRBJ2-3|once
TGCAGCGTTGAAAGCGGGAGAAGATCCCCCGATACGCAGTATTTT
CSVESGRRSPDTQYF
>TRBV27|TRBD1|TRBJ1-1|NA
TGTGCCAGCAGTTTAGGAGGGGGCAACACTGAAGCTTTCTTT
CASSLGGGNTEAFF
>TRBV27|NA|TRBJ1-5|NA
TGTGCCAGCAGTTTTTCAGGGAATAGCAATCAGCCCCAGCATTTT
CASSFSGNSNQPQHF
>TRBV11-2|NA|TRBJ2-7|NA
TGTGCCAGCAGCTTAGGTCGGGACTCCGGCTACGAGCAGTACTTC
CASSLGRDSGYEQYF
>TRBV14|NA|TRBJ2-7|once
TGTGCCAGCAGATTCCGGGGTTGGGACATCCGTTGCTACGAGCAGTACTTC
CASRFRGWDIRCYEQYF
>TRBV4-3|TRBD1|TRBJ1-3|NA
TGCGCCAGCAGCACCGGGACAGGGACTGGAAACACCATATATTTT
CASSTGTGTGNTIYF
>TRBV30|NA|TRBJ1-2|NA
TGTGCCTTAAGCGACTCCGGAGTAGACTATGGCTACACCTTC
CALSDSGVDYGYTF
>TRBV4-3|NA|TRBJ1-4|few
TGCGCCAGCAGCCAAGGGCCCAGGCAAAATAATGAAAAACTGTTTTTT
CASSQGPRQNNEKLFF
>TRBV7-6|TRBD2|TRBJ2-2|NA
TGTGCCAGCAGCCAACTAGCGAACGCGAACACCGGGGAGCTGTTTTTT
CASSQLANANTGELFF
>TRBV27|TRBD2|TRBJ2-7|NA
TGTGCCAGCAGTCTCCGGCGGGGACTAGCGGGCTACGAGCAGTACTTC
CASSLRRGLAGYEQYF
>TRBV7-2|TRBD2|TRBJ2-4|NA
TGTGCCAGCAGCCTCCCTAGCGGGTCGAAAAACATTCAGTACTTC
CASSLPSGSKNIQYF
>TRBV6-5|TRBD1|TRBJ2-7|few
TGTGCCAGCAGTTACGGGACAGGCAGCTCCTACGAGCAGTACTTC
CASSYGTGSSYEQYF
>TRBV2|TRBD2|TRBJ2-5|few
TGTGCCAACCGGGAGGGCCTAGCGGGAGAGACCCAGTACTTC
CANREGLAGETQYF
>TRBV5-6|NA|TRBJ2-5|NA
TGTGCCAGCAGCTTGGAAGCTGGCTACCAAGAGACCCAGTACTTC
CASSLEAGYQETQYF
>TRBV11-1|NA|TRBJ2-7|NA
TGTGCCAGCAGCAACTCCACTGTTTGGTACGAGCAGTACTTC
CASSNSTVWYEQYF
>TRBV5-8|TRBD1|TRBJ1-2|NA
TGTGCCAGCAGCTTGTCCACAGGGGTACTATATGGCTACACCTTC
CASSLSTGVLYGYTF
>TRBV4-1|NA|TRBJ1-3|NA
TGCGCCAGCAGCCGCTCCAGGGACACGGCGAACACCATATATTTT
CASSRSRDTANTIYF
>TRBV19|TRBD1|TRBJ1-4|NA
TGTGCCAGTAGTACGCAAAGGACAGGGGAAAATGAAAAACTGTTTTTT
CASSTQRTGENEKLFF
>TRBV19|TRBD1|TRBJ1-2|NA
TGTGCCAGTGGACAGGGGGATTGGGGAGGCTACACCTTC
CASGQGDWGGYTF
>TRBV6-5|NA|TRBJ2-4|NA
TGTGCCAGCAGTGGTATAGAGGCCAAAAACATTCAGTACTTC
CASSGIEAKNIQYF
>TRBV27|NA|TRBJ2-1|NA
TGTGCCAGCAGTTTATCGAGGGGAAATGAGCAGTTCTTC
CASSLSRGNEQFF
>TRBV11-3|TRBD2|TRBJ2-7|NA
TGTGCCAGCAGCTTAGCAAGCGGGGCATACGAGCAGTACTTC
CASSLASGAYEQYF
>TRBV2|NA|TRBJ2-5|NA
TGTGCCAGCTGGACAGTTTTACAAGAGACCCAGTACTTC
CASWTVLQETQYF
>TRBV7-9|TRBD2|TRBJ2-3|once
TGTGCCACCCTAGCGGGAGGGCTCGATACGCAGTATTTT
CATLAGGLDTQYF
>TRBV11-2|NA|TRBJ2-5|NA
TGTGCCAGCAGCTTAGCCAGGCAAGAGACCCAGTACTTC
CASSLARQETQYF
>TRBV29-1|TRBD1|TRBJ2-7|once
TGCAGCGTTGACACAGGGGAAGGAGGCTCCTACGAGCAGTACTTC
CSVDTGEGGSYEQYF
>TRBV27|NA|TRBJ1-3|NA
TGTGCCAGCAGTTTATCTCCAGTCTCTGGAAACACCATATATTTT
CASSLSPVSGNTIYF
>TRBV30|NA|TRBJ2-6|NA
TGTGCCTGGAGTGGGGGATGGCCTGGGGCCAACGTCCTGACTTTC
CAWSGGWPGANVLTF
>TRBV7-6|TRBD2|TRBJ2-1|NA
TGTGCCAGCAGCTTAAAAATTAGCGGGATCAACAATGAGCAGTTCTTC
CASSLKISGINNEQFF
>TRBV5-1|NA|TRBJ1-2|NA
TGCGCCAGCAGCTTGGGCCGCCAGGCGGCTAACTATGGCTACACCTTC
CASSLGRQAANYGYTF
>TRBV27|NA|TRBJ2-3|NA
TGTGCCAGCAGCGAAGTGGGTTATGCGCAGTATTTT
CASSEVGYAQYF
>TRBV9|NA|TRBJ2-1|NA
TGTGCCAGCAGCGTAGAGGGTGGGGGCTCCTACAATGAGCAGTTCTTC
CASSVEGGGSYNEQFF
>TRBV5-1|NA|TRBJ2-5|once
TGCGCCAGCAGCTTATCCTCGGACAGATCCGAGACCCAGTACTTC
CASSLSSDRSETQYF
>TRBV11-2|TRBD2|TRBJ2-7|NA
TGTGCCAGCAGCTTGACTAGCAGTAGCTCCTACGAGCAGTACTTC
CASSLTSSSSYEQYF
>TRBV5-5|TRBD1|TRBJ1-1|NA
TGTGCCAGCAGCACCCAGACAGGGGGCGCTGAAGCTTTCTTT
CASSTQTGGAEAFF
>TRBV2|TRBD1|TRBJ2-2|NA
TGTGCCAGCAGGCAACCGGGACAGGGGTCGCCCGGGGAGCTGTTTTTT
CASRQPGQGSPGELFF
>TRBV6-5|TRBD2|TRBJ2-3|NA
TGTGCCAGCACCTCTAGCGGGAGCGGTACAGATACGCAGTATTTT
CASTSSGSGTDTQYF
>TRBV19|NA|TRBJ1-1|NA
TGTGCCAGTAGCCCGCGGGGCAGCGGGAGGGACACTGAAGCTTTCTTT
CASSPRGSGRDTEAFF
>TRBV11-2|TRBD1|TRBJ2-5|NA
TGTGCCAGCAGCTTACATCGGGTAGGGGGCTTGTACCAAGAGACCCAGTACTTC
CASSLHRVGGLYQETQYF
>TRBV7-9|NA|TRBJ2-5|NA
TGTGCCAGCGCAGCTTATGTAGGTATGTTCGGTGGACTGCAAGAGACCCAGTACTTC
CASAAYVGMFGGLQETQYF
>TRBV11-2|NA|TRBJ1-6|NA
TGTGCCAGCAGCTTAGATGGTGGGGGGAGTCCCCTCCACTTT
CASSLDGGGSPLHF
>TRBV4-3|TRBD2|TRBJ2-3|NA
TGCGCCAGCAGCCAAGCACTAGCGAGCACAGATACGCAGTATTTT
CASSQALASTDTQYF
>TRBV4-3|NA|TRBJ2-5|NA
TGCGCCAGCAGCCAAGATAGAGGGAGAGAGACCCAGTACTTC
CASSQDRGRETQYF
>TRBV11-2|NA|TRBJ2-1|NA
TGTGCCAGCAGCCTTAACAATGAGCAGTTCTTC
CASSLNNEQFF
>TRBV2|TRBD2|TRBJ2-1|NA
TGTGCCAGCAGTGGGACTAGCGGGTACAATGAGCAGTTCTTC
CASSGTSGYNEQFF
>TRBV11-2|TRBD1|TRBJ1-2|NA
TGTGCCAGCAGCTCCGACAGGGGTTATGGCTACACCTTC
CASSSDRGYGYTF
>TRBV19|NA|TRBJ2-2|NA
TGTGCCAGTAGTATAATGCGGCGAACCGGGGAGCTGTTTTTT
CASSIMRRTGELFF
>TRBV4-1|NA|TRBJ2-1|NA
TGCGCCAGCAGCCAAGACGACGTTTGGAGAGAGCAGTTCTTC
CASSQDDVWREQFF
>TRBV7-9|NA|TRBJ1-4|few
TGTGCCAGCAGCCCTACTGACAGCGCACTGTTTTTT
CASSPTDSALFF
>TRBV27|TRBD1|TRBJ1-2|NA
TGTGCCAGCAGTTTGGCCGGACAGGGGGGAGATGGCTACACCTTC
CASSLAGQGGDGYTF
>TRBV13|TRBD1|TRBJ1-1|NA
TGTGCCAGCAGCCAGGGGGGAGAACCGAACACTGAAGCTTTCTTT
CASSQGGEPNTEAFF
>TRBV27|NA|TRBJ2-3|NA
TGTGCCAGCAGTTTATCGGGGGGGGGCTATACAGATACGCAGTATTTT
CASSLSGGGYTDTQYF
>TRBV7-9|NA|TRBJ2-7|NA
TGTGCCAGCAGCCCTCCGGGGTCTAGTAGCGAGCAGTACTTC
CASSPPGSSSEQYF
>TRBV10-1|NA|TRBJ1-1|NA
TGCGCCAGCAGCGAAGGAACGAACACTGAAGCTTTCTTT
CASSEGTNTEAFF
>TRBV11-2|NA|TRBJ2-3|NA
TGTGCCAGCAGCTCCACAGATACGCAGTATTTT
CASSSTDTQYF
>TRBV12-2|NA|TRBJ2-7|NA
TGTGCAAGTCGCCCACGGACCGGGACAGGGAACGAGCAGTACTTC
CASRPRTGTGNEQYF
>TRBV11-2|NA|TRBJ1-2|NA
TGTGCCAGCAGCTTAGGCCGGTGGGGGGACTATGGCTACACCTTC
CASSLGRWGDYGYTF
>TRBV28|NA|TRBJ1-2|NA
TGTGCCATCGTCGACAGTTATGGCTACACCTTC
CAIVDSYGYTF